This T cell receptor beta chain is from a study of blood T cell repertoires in COVID-19. About the research overall: From T cells, B-cell-depleted T cells, or PBMCs came the material, which was cDNA or gDNA.

The authors' processing: Amplification with reference gene primers provided the estimates of nucleated cell counts. The table came from immunoSEQ multiplex PCR; TCRdb's copy has only in-frame clones and leaves some out. Clone size and the V and J calls come from that table; the DNA yielded D and trimming. Here the sample spans about 200,000 clones, 80% being singletons. Germline CDR1 reads LGHDT; CDR2 reads YNNKEL (reference sequence). The CDR3 loop spans 11 amino acids. J gave up 7 bases and V 8 bases, and 1 base lay outside the gene matches. Sequencing was performed on peripheral blood. The origin of this receptor is a woman in her sixties or seventies with acute or convalescent COVID-19. The V call is TRBV3-1 (or the pseudogene TRBV3-2), the J call TRBJ1-2, with 10 bases that match TRBD1. The CDR3 spells CASGTGAGYTF. For the CDR3, the DNA is TGTGCCAGCGGGACAGGGGCTGGCTACACCTTC.